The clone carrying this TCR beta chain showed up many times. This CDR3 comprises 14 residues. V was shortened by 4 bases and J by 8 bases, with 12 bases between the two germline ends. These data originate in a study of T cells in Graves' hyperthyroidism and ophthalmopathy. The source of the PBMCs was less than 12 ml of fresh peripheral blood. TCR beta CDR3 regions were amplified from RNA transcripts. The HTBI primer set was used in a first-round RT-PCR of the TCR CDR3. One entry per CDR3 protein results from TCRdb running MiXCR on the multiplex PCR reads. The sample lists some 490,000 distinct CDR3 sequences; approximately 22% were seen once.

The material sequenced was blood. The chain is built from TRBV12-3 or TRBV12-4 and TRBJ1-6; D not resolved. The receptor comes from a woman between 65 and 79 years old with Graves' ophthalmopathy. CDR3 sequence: CASSSYIMDSPLHF. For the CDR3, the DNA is TGTGCCAGCAGTTCATATATAATGGATTCACCCCTCCACTTT.